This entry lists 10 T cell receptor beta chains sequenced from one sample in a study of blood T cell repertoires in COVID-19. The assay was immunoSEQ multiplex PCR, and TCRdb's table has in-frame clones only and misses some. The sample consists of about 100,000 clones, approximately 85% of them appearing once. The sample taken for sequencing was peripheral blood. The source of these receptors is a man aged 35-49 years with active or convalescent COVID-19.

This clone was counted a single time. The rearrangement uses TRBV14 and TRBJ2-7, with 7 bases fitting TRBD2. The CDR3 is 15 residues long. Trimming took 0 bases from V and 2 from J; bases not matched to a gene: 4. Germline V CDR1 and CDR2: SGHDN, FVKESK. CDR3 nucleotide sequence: TGTGCCAGCAGCCAAGAGTCGGGGGGAGCCTACGAGCAGTACTTC. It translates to CASSQESGGAYEQYF. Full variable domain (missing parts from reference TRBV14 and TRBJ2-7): EAGVTQFPSHSVIEKGQTVTLRCDPISGHDNLYWYRRVMGKEIKFLLHFVKESKQDESGMPNNRFLAERTGGTYSTLKVQPAELEDSGVYFCASSQESGGAYEQYFGPGTRLTVT.

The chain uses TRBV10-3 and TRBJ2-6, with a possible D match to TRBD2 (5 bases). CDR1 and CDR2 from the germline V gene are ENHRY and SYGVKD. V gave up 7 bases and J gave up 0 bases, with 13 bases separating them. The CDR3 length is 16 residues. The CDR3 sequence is CAITTIGSSGANVLTF. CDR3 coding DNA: TGTGCCATCACCACTATTGGGAGCTCTGGGGCCAACGTCCTGACTTTC.

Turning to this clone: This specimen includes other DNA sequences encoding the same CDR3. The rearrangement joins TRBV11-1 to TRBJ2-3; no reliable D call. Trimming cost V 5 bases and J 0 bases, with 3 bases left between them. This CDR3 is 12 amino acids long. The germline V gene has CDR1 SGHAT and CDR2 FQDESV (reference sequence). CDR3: CASSPSTDTQYF. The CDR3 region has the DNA TGTGCCAGCAGCCCTAGCACAGATACGCAGTATTTT.

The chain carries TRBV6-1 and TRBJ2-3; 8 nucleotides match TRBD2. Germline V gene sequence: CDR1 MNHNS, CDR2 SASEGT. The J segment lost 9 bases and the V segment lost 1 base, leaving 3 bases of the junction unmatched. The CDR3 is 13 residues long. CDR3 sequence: CASSEVRTSTQYF. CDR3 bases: TGTGCCAGCAGTGAAGTAAGGACTAGCACGCAGTATTTT.

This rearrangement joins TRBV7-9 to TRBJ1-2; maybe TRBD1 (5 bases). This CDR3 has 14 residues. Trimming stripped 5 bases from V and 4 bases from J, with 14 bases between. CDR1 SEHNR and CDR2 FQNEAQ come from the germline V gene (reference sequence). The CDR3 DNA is TGTGCCAGCAGCCTGGGTGGGGCCACCTATGGCTACACCTTC. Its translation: CASSLGGATYGYTF. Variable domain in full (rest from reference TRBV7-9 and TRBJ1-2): DTGVSQNPRHKITKRGQNVTFRCDPISEHNRLYWYRQTLGQGPEFLTYFQNEAQLEKSRLLSDRFSAERPKGSFSTLEIQRTEQGDSAMYLCASSLGGATYGYTFGSGTRLTVV.

CDR3 nucleotides: TGTGCCAGCAGCCGACTAGGAACCTACGAGCAGTACTTC. Encoded protein: CASSRLGTYEQYF. The J gene is TRBJ2-7, the V gene TRBV3-1 (or the pseudogene TRBV3-2); possibly TRBD2 for D (6 bases). The length of the CDR3 is 13 residues. V was clipped by 4 bases and J by 2 bases, with 9 bases between them. Germline CDR1 and CDR2: LGHDT and YNNKEL (reference sequence).

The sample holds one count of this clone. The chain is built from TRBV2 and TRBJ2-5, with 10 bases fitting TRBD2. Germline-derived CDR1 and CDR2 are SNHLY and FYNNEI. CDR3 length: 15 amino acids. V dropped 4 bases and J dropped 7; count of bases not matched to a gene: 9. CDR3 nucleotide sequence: TGTGCCAGCAGTGGTAATAGCGGGGGGTCAGGGACCCAGTACTTC. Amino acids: CASSGNSGGSGTQYF.

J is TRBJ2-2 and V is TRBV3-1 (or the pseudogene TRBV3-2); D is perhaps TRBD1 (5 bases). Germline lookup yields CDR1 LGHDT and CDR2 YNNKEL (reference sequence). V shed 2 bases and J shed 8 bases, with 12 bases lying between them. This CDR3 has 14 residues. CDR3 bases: TGTGCCAGCAGCCAATCAGGGTCAACGGGGGAGCTGTTTTTT. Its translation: CASSQSGSTGELFF.

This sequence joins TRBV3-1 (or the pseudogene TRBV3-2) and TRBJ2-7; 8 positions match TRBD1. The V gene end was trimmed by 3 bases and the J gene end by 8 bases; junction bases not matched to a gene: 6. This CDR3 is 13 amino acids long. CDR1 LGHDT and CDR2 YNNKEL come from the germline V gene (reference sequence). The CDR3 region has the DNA TGTGCCAGCAGCCAGCCAGGGGGCGGACAGCAGTACTTC. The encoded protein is CASSQPGGGQQYF.

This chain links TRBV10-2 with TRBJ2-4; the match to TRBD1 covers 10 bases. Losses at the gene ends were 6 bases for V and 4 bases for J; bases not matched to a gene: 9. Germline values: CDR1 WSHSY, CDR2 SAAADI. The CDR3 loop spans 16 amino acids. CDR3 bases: TGCGCCAGCAGAGCCGGGACAGGGGTGCTGAAAAACATTCAGTACTTC. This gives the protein CASRAGTGVLKNIQYF.